The clone carrying this T cell receptor (beta chain) was counted between two and nine times. Its specificity is unknown. Indicated time point: newly diagnosed, previously untreated cHL patient sample. With magnetic negative selection, CD4+ T cells were purified from PBMCs that had been thawed. Data came from immunoSEQ multiplex PCR; TCRdb stores just in-frame clones and leaves some out. The sample lists about 14,000 clones; roughly 86% were seen once. This entry is derived from a study of PD-1 blockade in classical Hodgkin lymphoma. Study-wide results and caveats: Reported findings placed baseline TCR diversity lower in newly diagnosed patients (compared with healthy donors).

Input material: CD4+ T cells from blood. The TCR sequence derives from a human donor with classical Hodgkin lymphoma.

The CDR3 DNA is TGTGCCAGCAGCTTTACAGAGGTTTCCTACGAGCAGTACTTC. This gives the protein CASSFTEVSYEQYF. The chain joins TRBV7-9 to TRBJ2-7; D not certain. V was pared by 3 bases and J by 1 base, with 10 bases between. The CDR3 consists of 14 residues. Germline V gene sequence: CDR1 SEHNR, CDR2 FQNEAQ (reference sequence).